This T cell receptor beta chain is from a study of vaccination and CD4 T cells after COVID-19. Sequencing of cultured CD4+ T cell DNA used the Oncomine TCR Beta short-read assay. A single record per CDR3 protein comes from TCRdb applying MiXCR to the PCR reads. The sample records 10,000 to 15,000 distinct CDR3 sequences, approximately 83% being singletons. Stated treatment: approximately 9-day PBMC culture with coronavirus spike peptide pools or control peptides (ViraFEST assay). Antigen-specific T cell expansion with peptide pools preceded TCR sequencing in the ViraFEST approach. Germline lookup yields CDR1 LNHDA and CDR2 SQIVND (reference sequence). The V gene lost 0 bases and the J gene lost 8 bases, with 11 bases spanning the gap. The CDR3 has 14 residues. This clonotype was seen only once. As yet, its antigen is unknown.

This chain connects TRBV19 to TRBJ2-1; D is uncertain. This TCR came from a human donor who had recovered from COVID-19. Sequencing was performed on CD4+ T cells from blood, cultured in vitro. The chain's CDR3 is CASSIERRAYEQFF. The DNA for the CDR3 is TGTGCCAGTAGTATAGAACGCCGGGCCTATGAGCAGTTCTTC.